The clone carrying this T cell receptor (beta chain) was detected only a few times. Its specificity is not known. The data were obtained in a study of T cell repertoires in cytomegalovirus infection. General observations from the study: Totalled public TCR beta family frequency picked out people who carried CMV plus the relevant HLA. In two of eight donors, the top clonotype was HLA-C-restricted CMV-specific.

V was clipped by 6 bases and J by 5 bases, with 7 bases between them. The CDR3 totals 11 residues. Looked up from germline, CDR1 is DFQATT and CDR2 is SNEGSKA (reference sequence). TCRdb passed the reads through MiXCR, listing each CDR3 protein once. The top ten clones hold roughly 10% of a sample with approximately 500,000 distinct CDR3 sequences, approximately 11% of them seen once. The sample comprised PBMCs. The chain couples TRBV20-1 to TRBJ1-4, with unresolved D. The sequence came from a human donor in good health (CMV status not recorded). Some clones in this sample may be carry-over from other donors' samples. The CDR3 loop reads CSAPRNEKLFF. As DNA, the CDR3 is TGCAGTGCCCCTCGGAATGAAAAACTGTTTTTT.